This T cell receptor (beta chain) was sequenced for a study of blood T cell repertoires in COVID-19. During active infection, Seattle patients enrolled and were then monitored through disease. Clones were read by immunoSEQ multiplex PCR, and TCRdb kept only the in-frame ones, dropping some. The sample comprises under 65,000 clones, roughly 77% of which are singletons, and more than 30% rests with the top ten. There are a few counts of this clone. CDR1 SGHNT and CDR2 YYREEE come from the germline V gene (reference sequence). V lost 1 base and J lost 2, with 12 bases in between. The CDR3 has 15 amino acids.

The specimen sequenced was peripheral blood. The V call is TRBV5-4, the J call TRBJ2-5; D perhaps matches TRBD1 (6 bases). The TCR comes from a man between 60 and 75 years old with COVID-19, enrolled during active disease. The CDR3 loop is CASSLQSGVQETQYF. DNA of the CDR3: TGTGCCAGCAGCTTGCAATCAGGGGTTCAAGAGACCCAGTACTTC.